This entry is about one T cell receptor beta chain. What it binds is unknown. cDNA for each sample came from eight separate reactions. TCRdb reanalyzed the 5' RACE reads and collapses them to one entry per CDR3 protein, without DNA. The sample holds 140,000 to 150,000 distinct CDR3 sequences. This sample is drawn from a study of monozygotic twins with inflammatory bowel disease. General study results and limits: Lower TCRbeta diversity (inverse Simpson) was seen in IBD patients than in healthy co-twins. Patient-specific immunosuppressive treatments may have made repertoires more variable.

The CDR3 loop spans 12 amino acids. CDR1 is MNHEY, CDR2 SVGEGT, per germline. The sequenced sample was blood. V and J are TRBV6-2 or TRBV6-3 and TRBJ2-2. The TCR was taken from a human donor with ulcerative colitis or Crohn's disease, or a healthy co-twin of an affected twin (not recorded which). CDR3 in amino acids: CASSYSTGELFF.